The text below deals with one T cell receptor (beta chain). This receptor's antigen is unknown. Within one base of it there is no much larger clone, and no base qualities were kept. The cohort comprised 666 healthy bone marrow donors. At the time of sampling, all cohort members were nominally healthy, though unrecorded immune exposures were likely present. The donor tested CMV seronegative, placing the donor among the roughly 340 seronegative members of the cohort. Every donor gave a peripheral blood sample, and the peripheral blood mononuclear cells from that sample were used for TCR beta sequencing. The Qiagen DNeasy Blood Extraction Kit was used to extract genomic DNA from the blood cell samples. These data are taken from a study of cytomegalovirus exposure and HLA in healthy donors (dated by TCRdb to 2016 to 2017). For the study in its entirety: An earlier analysis of around 600 of the donors reported 250 to 300 Gb of sequence data and more than 90 million unique TCR beta sequences from 150 million to 200 million T cells. In an earlier analysis of roughly 600 of the donors, high-throughput TCR beta sequencing was used to judge whether each TCR beta V gene segment behaved as functional or pseudogenic. Because of strong linkage in the cohort, five DR-DQ haplotypes were treated as single units for association and clustering. The study was designed to test whether signatures of past pathogen exposure could be identified by cataloging public T cell receptors. An early release that covered fewer than 750 HLA-typed donors contained approximately 300 gigabases of sequencing data and tens of millions of unique TCR sequences. Genome-wide SNP genotypes for about 55% of the roughly 670 donors were used in a later genetic analysis, which treated that subset as a discovery cohort. Among the approximately 430 genotyped donors, around 81% belonged to the genetic ancestry cluster associated with self-reported Caucasian donors. Across approximately 420 genotyped donors of the cohort, an average of about 240,000 unique TCR beta nucleotide sequences per donor were sequenced, and roughly a sixth of those sequences were non-productive. The study profiled the T cell repertoires of more than 500 subjects by immunosequencing and related them to cytomegalovirus serostatus. Every discovery cohort repertoire had been produced on one sequencing platform. Donor age, sex, ethnicity and CMV serostatus were compiled alongside the repertoire data. Class I and class II HLA loci were covered by the typing at four-digit resolution. In addition to the first cohort of roughly 670 subjects, a separate validation cohort of some 120 different subjects was used. The number of typed donors differed by locus: about 620-630 for A, B, C, DRB1 and DQB1; approximately 520 for DQA1; some 610 for DPA1; and roughly 470 for DPB1. Rather than using new phenotypic data, the later analysis identified candidate immune exposures from TCR beta sequences and from how often those sequences occurred across donors. A later analysis re-examined previously published TCR beta repertoires from about 670 donors and added high-resolution HLA genotyping to investigate patterns of TCR occurrence. High-throughput TCR immunosequencing, statistical association of individual TCRs with disease status, and machine learning were combined to predict cytomegalovirus infection status. The study at large found these results: In a later genetic analysis, fewer N-insertions in productive TCRs were reported among donors in an Asian-associated ancestry cluster than the 666-donor mean. In a later analysis, most CMV-associated TCR beta chains were found to appear HLA-restricted, with HLA associations seemingly driven largely by CMV exposure. Cytomegalovirus status was reported to be diagnosed by the classifier with high specificity and sensitivity in both the original and validation cohorts. A group of highly shared sequence variants was considered likely to be a technical artifact of the sequencing pipeline. HLA typing was unavailable for some donors at each locus, so association tests used only the typed subset. CMV serostatus was the only immune exposure information available for the cohort. In vitro tests confirmed that a few of the cytomegalovirus-associated TCR beta chains recognize cytomegalovirus antigens. Over 15 rarely observed V segments, including chromosome 9 orphons, were excluded from the earlier analysis of about 600 of the donors because counts were too low. A further reported finding was that TCR beta sequences accurately predicted the HLA-A and HLA-B alleles for most subjects in the first cohort. An association between a missense DCLRE1C variant and V-gene and J-gene trimming of TCR beta chains was found in a later genetic analysis and replicated in an independent cohort. Correlated functional status among segregating V segments might be attributable to linkage disequilibrium, but an unknown experimental factor could not be ruled out. Most TCR sequences were observed very rarely across donors, whereas some public TCRs were present in many individuals. It was suggested by the authors that the approach could potentially be generalized to other disease states and immunological phenotypes. The cohort was sequenced for TCR beta chains only, and without alpha or paired-chain data the features that could be detected were limited. The presence/absence analyses assumed that sequencing depth was roughly uniform across donors, and that assumption may not be true. A total of fewer than 200 TCR beta chains were listed by the study as associated with cytomegalovirus. In an earlier analysis of 587 of the donors, most TCR beta V segments were observed in productive rearrangements about 87% or about 30% of the time, broadly matching IMGT annotations. Strong co-occurrence of HLA alleles, especially DR and DQ, made assigning TCR associations to individual alleles difficult. In a later analysis, several top co-occurrence clusters were reported to appear linked to parvovirus B19, influenza, CMV and Epstein-Barr virus. A later analysis found that HLA-associated TCR beta chains were more clonally expanded and had lower generation probabilities than equally common non-associated chains. In a later analysis, TCR association rates were found to vary across HLA loci, with the most associated TCRs seen for DRB1 alleles and the fewest for HLA-C alleles. A later analysis associated some 17,000 TCR beta sequences with specific HLA alleles at a false discovery rate of 0.05.

The method behind the library was the immunoSEQ multiplex PCR assay. For the multiplex PCR, a mixture combining 60 forward primers for TCR Vbeta segments and 13 reverse primers for TCR Jbeta segments was used. The CDR3 region of rearranged TCR beta genes was amplified from genomic DNA by a multiplex PCR assay. Amplified TCR beta libraries were sequenced as 87-base-pair reads on the Illumina HiSeq System. Concerning the study's data processing: A later analysis tallied tens of millions of unique TCR beta chains across the 700 or so repertoires, and 10 million to 11 million of those chains were shared by two or more donors. A nearest-neighbor algorithm error-corrected the raw reads and collapsed the reads into unique sequences, merging closely related sequences to remove PCR and sequencing errors. V, D and J gene segments were assigned by aligning CDR3 sequences to IMGT reference sequences. For a sequence to be retained, at least a six-nucleotide match to both a V gene segment and a J gene segment was required. Rearrangements were called productive when the CDR3 lacked stop codons and stayed in frame with V and J; all others were non-productive. CDR3 was defined by IMGT convention, running from the second conserved V-encoded cysteine to the conserved J-encoded phenylalanine. Sequences without an unambiguous match to a single V gene segment were excluded from the earlier analysis of approximately 600 of the donors. In an earlier analysis of several hundred of the donors, a V segment was called functional when productive rearrangements were above 56.7%, and segregating when the standard deviation between donors exceeded 5%. A statistical classification framework was developed to diagnose cytomegalovirus status using the catalog of TCR beta chain sequences. In a later analysis, TCR nucleotide sequences were compared against IMGT/GENE-DB human TR gene sequences so that V and J genes could be assigned. Using the TCRdist pipeline, a later analysis assigned CDR3 sequences along with most-parsimonious VDJ recombination scenarios. In a later analysis, each TCR beta chain was defined by its CDR3 amino acid sequence together with its V-gene family, and reads without a unique V-gene family were excluded. A later analysis removed roughly 590 highly shared, low-generation-probability nucleotide sequences to deal with suspected cross-contamination and a sequencing artifact. In a later analysis, a clonal expansion index was calculated for each public chain from normalized within-repertoire ranks of inferred template counts. A later analysis computed generation probabilities with a VDJ recombination model fitted to out-of-frame rearrangements, and checked the results against IGoR. In a later analysis, TCR-TCR, TCR-HLA and TCR-CMV co-occurrence was scored with hypergeometric tests, and a repertoire-size bias correction was applied to TCR pairs. To estimate false discovery rates, a later analysis permuted the HLA or CMV assignments 20 times. In a later analysis, co-occurring TCRs were grouped using DBSCAN, and TCRdist sequence similarity was added for clustering within HLA-allele-positive subsets. Co-occurrence clustering excluded repertoires with fewer than 30,000 or more than 120,000 public chains, plus five with anomalous nucleotide sharing. Imported from immuneACCESS, the table was reduced by TCRdb to in-frame sequences with V and J called. These copies leave out some clones; in studies compared against another copy, an unresolved V gene accounts for under half, and the cause of the remainder is not known. Clone size and V and J calls were adopted from that table, with D and trimming inferred from the DNA. Across this sample there are about 69,000 clones, with about 70% seen only once. 9.5% to 13% of the sample rests with the top ten.

Material: PBMCs. The source is a woman aged 25 to 39 in good health and CMV-seronegative.

The DNA sequence follows: TGTGCCACCAGCAGAGATTGGCGGACTAGGGGCTACAATGAGCAGTTCTTC. It is translated as CATSRDWRTRGYNEQFF. The chain is encoded by TRBV15 joined to TRBJ2-1, with 7 central nucleotides matching TRBD2. The germline V and J ends show losses of 0 bases and 3 bases respectively, and no gene match explains 8 bases of the junction. The CDR3, from cysteine to phenylalanine, totals 17 residues. The entry retains the CDR3 DNA only, 51 bases that are in frame from base 1. For CDR1 and CDR2, the germline V gene (reference sequence) lists LNHNV and YYDKDF.